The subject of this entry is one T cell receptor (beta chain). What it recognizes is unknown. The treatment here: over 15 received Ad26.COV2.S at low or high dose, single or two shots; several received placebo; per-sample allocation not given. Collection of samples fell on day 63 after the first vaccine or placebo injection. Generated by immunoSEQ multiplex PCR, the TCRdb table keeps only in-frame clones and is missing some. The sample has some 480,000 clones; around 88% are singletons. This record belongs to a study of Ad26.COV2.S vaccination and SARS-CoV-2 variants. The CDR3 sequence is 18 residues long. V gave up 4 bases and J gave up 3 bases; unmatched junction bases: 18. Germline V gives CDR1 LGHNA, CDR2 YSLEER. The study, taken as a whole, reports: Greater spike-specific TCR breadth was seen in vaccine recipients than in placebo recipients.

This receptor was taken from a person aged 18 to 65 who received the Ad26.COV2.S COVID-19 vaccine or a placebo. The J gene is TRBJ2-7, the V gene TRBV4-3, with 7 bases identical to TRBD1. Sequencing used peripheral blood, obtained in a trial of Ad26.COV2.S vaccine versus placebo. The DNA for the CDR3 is TGCGCCAGCAGCCTGAAAACGGCTACAGGGGTAGGTGTCTACGAGCAGTACTTC. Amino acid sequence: CASSLKTATGVGVYEQYF.